This TCR beta chain originates from a study of blood T cell repertoires in COVID-19. Turning to the study itself: Sites across the United States, Italy and Spain contributed samples from acute and convalescent COVID-19.

This clone was counted once. The trim removed 0 bases at V and 6 bases at J, leaving 10 bases unmatched. The CDR3 sequence is 17 residues long. CDR1 is SGHRS and CDR2 is YFSETQ in the germline V gene. In the original analysis: By means of reference gene primer amplification, nucleated cell counts were estimated. Sequenced by immunoSEQ multiplex PCR; TCRdb stores in-frame clones only, minus some. The V and J calls and clone size were taken over from that table, and D and trimming were inferred from the DNA. This sample has roughly 110,000 clones, with roughly 80% found just once. This chain links TRBV5-1 with TRBJ2-2; TRBD1 aligns across 8 bases. This sequence originates from a human donor in a cohort sampled during active COVID-19. What was sequenced was peripheral blood. The CDR3 DNA sequence: TGCGCCAGCAGCTTGGCTCCGACAGGGGATGTCTCCGGGGAGCTGTTTTTT. Its translation: CASSLAPTGDVSGELFF.